Listed below are T cell receptor beta chains from one sample, sequenced in a study of cytotoxic CD8 clonotypes in ibrutinib-treated CLL. Assay: immunoSEQ multiplex PCR; the TCRdb copy retains only in-frame clones and omits some. The profile shows tens of thousands of clones, 54% of them singletons. The sequencing used PBMCs, collected at disease progression, from a patient treated with ibrutinib. Receptors were obtained from a human donor with chronic lymphocytic leukemia. Each CDR3 is given with its conserved first and last residue. A D gene is named only where the DNA matches it firmly. The listing skips clone size in some rows; elsewhere it reads once, few, many or a size class.

>TRBJ1-3|TRBD1|TRBV6-5|few
CASSRQGASGNTIYF
>TRBJ2-3|NA|TRBV9|NA
CASSGGPGFADTQYF
>TRBJ1-1|NA|TRBV11-1|NA
CASSSEGRSTEAFF
>TRBJ1-2|NA|TRBV6-5|NA
CASSYGGGSIGGYTF
>TRBJ1-2|NA|TRBV5-5|once
CASSPLLTANYGYTF
>TRBJ2-5|NA|TRBV30|NA
CAWSQLGDQYF
>TRBJ2-2|NA|TRBV7-3|few
CASRSRTGELFF
>TRBJ1-4|NA|TRBV18|NA
CASSPRIGGAAQGTNEKLFF
>TRBJ1-3|NA|TRBV21-1|few
CASSKNTLLSGNTIYF
>TRBJ1-1|TRBD1|TRBV29-1|NA
CSVDPGTGKWGTEAFF
>TRBJ1-1|NA|TRBV5-5|NA
CASSLSGGAFF
>TRBJ2-7|NA|TRBV6-5|few
CASSYGWAHEQYF
>TRBJ1-2|NA|TRBV28|few
CASSLFNYGYTF
>TRBJ2-7|NA|TRBV10-3|few
CAISESLDPGYF
>TRBJ2-1|NA|TRBV9|NA
CASSGGGSSYNEQFF
>TRBJ1-2|TRBD1|TRBV6-1|NA
CASLGTGRNYGYTF
>TRBJ1-1|NA|TRBV2|NA
CASSVEGWVEAFF
>TRBJ1-2|NA|TRBV27|few
CASFGGWGYTF
>TRBJ2-7|NA|TRBV30|NA
CAATTGYEQYF
>TRBJ1-5|TRBD1|TRBV7-9|NA
CASSSGGGNQPQHF
>TRBJ1-1|NA|TRBV9|NA
CASSVGTGWTEAFF
>TRBJ2-1|NA|TRBV9|once
CASSVPLRGAYNEQFF
>TRBJ2-1|NA|TRBV5-1|once
CASSSSGNEQFF
>TRBJ1-2|TRBD1|TRBV6-1|NA
CASSESRDRVVGGGYTF
>TRBJ1-2|TRBD1|TRBV15|NA
CATSRDWEDRGYGYTF
>TRBJ1-4|NA|TRBV6-1|few
CASSEYGHEKLFF
>NA|NA|TRBV7-2|NA
CASSTTPGPSYEQYF
>TRBJ2-5|NA|TRBV21-1|once
CASSRTRPGPRCETQYF
>TRBJ1-1|NA|TRBV5-1|once
CASSSEGKNTEAFF
>TRBJ2-3|NA|TRBV30|few
CAWSVRWGRDTDTQYF
>TRBJ2-7|NA|TRBV5-5|NA
CASTLWVGNEQYF
>TRBJ1-2|NA|TRBV6-1|NA
CASSQHPTAGYGYTF
>TRBJ2-7|TRBD2|TRBV16|NA
CASSPREGHEQYF
>TRBJ1-1|NA|TRBV7-6|NA
CASSSRVERTGAFF
>TRBJ1-2|NA|TRBV5-1|NA
CASSQGTTTNYGYTF
>TRBJ2-2|NA|TRBV18|few
CASSPQGANTGELFF
>TRBJ2-1|TRBD2|TRBV9|few
CASSPALAEWNEQFF
>TRBJ2-1|NA|TRBV29-1|NA
CSALRQGNEQFF
>TRBJ1-2|TRBD1|TRBV30|NA
CAWSGRGPGYGYTF
>TRBJ1-4|TRBD1|TRBV19|NA
CASSTGTGREKLFF
>TRBJ1-4|NA|TRBV9|NA
CASSPEGGQGLEKLFF
>TRBJ2-7|TRBD1|TRBV9|once
CASSVGQGVREQYF